The rows below give T cell receptor beta chains drawn from one sample of a study of OX40 agonist ivuxolimab in advanced cancers. Method: immunoSEQ multiplex PCR; TCRdb's copy keeps in-frame clones and lacks some. Of some 50,000 clones listed, about 87% are singletons. Specimen: CD4+ or CD8+ T cells sorted from blood, collected in a trial of the OX40 agonist ivuxolimab. Receptor source: an adult with an advanced solid tumor such as melanoma, head and neck, liver or kidney cancer. Both conserved end residues are part of each CDR3. Fields, in order: J gene, clone size, V gene, D gene, CDR3 length, CDR3 DNA, CDR3 protein. D genes are given only for firm matches. Size tells how often a clone was seen (once, few, many) or the class of an expanded clone, and some rows leave it out.

j_gene: TRBJ2-2
abundance: .
v_gene: TRBV7-2
d_gene: TRBD2
len: 16
CDR3nt: TGTGCCAGCAGCTTAGCACTAGCGGGGAACACCGGGGAGCTGTTTTTT
CDR3aa: CASSLALAGNTGELFF

j_gene: TRBJ2-1
abundance: .
v_gene: TRBV6-4
d_gene: .
len: 13
CDR3nt: TGTGCCAGCAGTTGGACAGAGTACAATGAGCAGTTCTTC
CDR3aa: CASSWTEYNEQFF

j_gene: TRBJ1-5
abundance: .
v_gene: TRBV10-3
d_gene: .
len: 14
CDR3nt: TGTGCCATCAAGGGAGAAGGTGGCAATCAGCCCCAGCATTTT
CDR3aa: CAIKGEGGNQPQHF

j_gene: TRBJ2-7
abundance: .
v_gene: TRBV28
d_gene: .
len: 13
CDR3nt: TGTGCCAGCAGTTCGGGCCCCCTATTAGAGCAGTACTTC
CDR3aa: CASSSGPLLEQYF

j_gene: TRBJ1-2
abundance: .
v_gene: TRBV7-2
d_gene: .
len: 13
CDR3nt: TGTGCCAGCAGCTTAGATGGGAGGCATGGCTACACCTTC
CDR3aa: CASSLDGRHGYTF

j_gene: TRBJ1-4
abundance: .
v_gene: TRBV5-4
d_gene: .
len: 13
CDR3nt: TGTGCCAGCAGCTTGGCGGCTAATGAAAAACTGTTTTTT
CDR3aa: CASSLAANEKLFF

j_gene: TRBJ2-7
abundance: .
v_gene: TRBV5-1
d_gene: .
len: 15
CDR3nt: TGCGCCAGCAGCTTGGACGTTTACGAGTCCTACGAGCAGTACTTC
CDR3aa: CASSLDVYESYEQYF

j_gene: TRBJ1-1
abundance: .
v_gene: TRBV10-3
d_gene: .
len: 16
CDR3nt: TGTGCCATCAGTGAGTCCGGTAGAGGGGGTATCCCTGAAGCTTTCTTT
CDR3aa: CAISESGRGGIPEAFF

j_gene: TRBJ2-3
abundance: .
v_gene: TRBV7-8
d_gene: .
len: 15
CDR3nt: TGTGCCAGCAGCTTTGGGCTAGCGAGCACAGATACGCAGTATTTT
CDR3aa: CASSFGLASTDTQYF

j_gene: TRBJ1-2
abundance: .
v_gene: TRBV28
d_gene: .
len: 13
CDR3nt: TGTGCCACCGAGGACGGGAAGAACTATGGCTACACCTTC
CDR3aa: CATEDGKNYGYTF

j_gene: TRBJ2-1
abundance: .
v_gene: TRBV12-5
d_gene: TRBD1
len: 14
CDR3nt: TGTGCTAGTGGGCAAGGGACAGCTACTAATGAGCAGTTCTTC
CDR3aa: CASGQGTATNEQFF

j_gene: TRBJ1-5
abundance: .
v_gene: TRBV6-1
d_gene: .
len: 18
CDR3nt: TGTGCCAGCAGTGATCCTCCTCGGGGGGTACAGGGCAATCAGCCCCAGCATTTT
CDR3aa: CASSDPPRGVQGNQPQHF

j_gene: TRBJ2-7
abundance: .
v_gene: TRBV2
d_gene: .
len: 11
CDR3nt: TGTGCCAGCAGTCTTACGGGGGAGCAGTACTTC
CDR3aa: CASSLTGEQYF

j_gene: TRBJ2-4
abundance: .
v_gene: TRBV28
d_gene: .
len: 13
CDR3nt: TGTGCCAGCAGTTTATCACAACCGGGCATTCAGTACTTC
CDR3aa: CASSLSQPGIQYF

j_gene: TRBJ2-7
abundance: once
v_gene: TRBV19
d_gene: .
len: 15
CDR3nt: TGTGCCAGTAGTATCGGAGGAGGGGGGTCCTACGAGCAGTACTTC
CDR3aa: CASSIGGGGSYEQYF

j_gene: TRBJ2-7
abundance: .
v_gene: TRBV14
d_gene: TRBD2
len: 16
CDR3nt: TGTGCCAGCAGCCAGCCCCGTTCTAGCGGTACCTACGAGCAGTACTTC
CDR3aa: CASSQPRSSGTYEQYF

j_gene: TRBJ1-2
abundance: .
v_gene: TRBV29-1
d_gene: .
len: 12
CDR3nt: TGCAGCGTTGAAGGGGGCGGGGGTGGCTACACCTTC
CDR3aa: CSVEGGGGGYTF

j_gene: TRBJ2-6
abundance: .
v_gene: TRBV9
d_gene: .
len: 18
CDR3nt: TGTGCCAGCAGCGTAGCGACAGGCGATAACTCTGGGGCCAACGTCCTGACTTTC
CDR3aa: CASSVATGDNSGANVLTF

j_gene: TRBJ2-7
abundance: .
v_gene: TRBV27
d_gene: .
len: 14
CDR3nt: TGTGCCAGCAGAACATTGGGTCGGTCCTACGAGCAGTACTTC
CDR3aa: CASRTLGRSYEQYF

j_gene: TRBJ2-7
abundance: .
v_gene: TRBV7-3
d_gene: TRBD1
len: 13
CDR3nt: TGTGCCAGCAGCCCTACGACAGGGTACGAGCAGTACTTC
CDR3aa: CASSPTTGYEQYF

j_gene: TRBJ2-7
abundance: .
v_gene: TRBV18
d_gene: TRBD2
len: 20
CDR3nt: TGTGCCAGCTCCCCCAGCCCGGACAGGGGAAGACTAGCGGGAGCCTACGAGCAGTACTTC
CDR3aa: CASSPSPDRGRLAGAYEQYF

j_gene: TRBJ1-3
abundance: .
v_gene: TRBV21-1
d_gene: .
len: 16
CDR3nt: TGTGCCAGCAGCTACGACAGGCGATTTTCTGGAAACACCATATATTTT
CDR3aa: CASSYDRRFSGNTIYF

j_gene: TRBJ2-1
abundance: .
v_gene: TRBV30
d_gene: TRBD2
len: 14
CDR3nt: TGTGCCTGGACCCCGGGACTAGCGGACAATGAGCAGTTCTTC
CDR3aa: CAWTPGLADNEQFF

j_gene: TRBJ2-1
abundance: .
v_gene: TRBV7-3
d_gene: TRBD2
len: 18
CDR3nt: TGTGCCAGCAGCTTAAGGGCCCCGAAGGCTAGCGGGAGGTATGAGCAGTTCTTC
CDR3aa: CASSLRAPKASGRYEQFF

j_gene: TRBJ2-7
abundance: .
v_gene: TRBV11-1
d_gene: TRBD2
len: 16
CDR3nt: TGTGCCAGCAGCCCGGGACTAGCGGGATCTTCAGACGAGCAGTACTTC
CDR3aa: CASSPGLAGSSDEQYF

j_gene: TRBJ2-6
abundance: .
v_gene: TRBV21-1
d_gene: .
len: 13
CDR3nt: TGTGCCAGTACCACCCCAGGGGCCAACGTCCTGACTTTC
CDR3aa: CASTTPGANVLTF

j_gene: TRBJ1-4
abundance: .
v_gene: TRBV19
d_gene: TRBD1
len: 13
CDR3nt: TGTGCCAGTAGGGACAGGGAGTCTGAAAAACTGTTTTTT
CDR3aa: CASRDRESEKLFF

j_gene: TRBJ1-1
abundance: .
v_gene: TRBV28
d_gene: .
len: 13
CDR3nt: TGTGCCAGCAGTTTACAGGGGAGGACTGAAGCTTTCTTT
CDR3aa: CASSLQGRTEAFF

j_gene: TRBJ2-6
abundance: .
v_gene: TRBV28
d_gene: .
len: 14
CDR3nt: TGTGCCAGCAGTTCAAAATATGGGGCCAACGTCCTGACTTTC
CDR3aa: CASSSKYGANVLTF

j_gene: TRBJ1-2
abundance: .
v_gene: TRBV19
d_gene: TRBD1
len: 13
CDR3nt: TGTGCCAGTAGTCCCGGGACAGTGAGTGGCTACACCTTC
CDR3aa: CASSPGTVSGYTF

j_gene: TRBJ2-1
abundance: once
v_gene: TRBV11-2
d_gene: .
len: 17
CDR3nt: TGTGCCAGCAGCTTACTGAGCTGGGGGGACGTCTACAATGAGCAGTTCTTC
CDR3aa: CASSLLSWGDVYNEQFF

j_gene: TRBJ2-3
abundance: .
v_gene: TRBV4-2
d_gene: .
len: 15
CDR3nt: TGTGCCAGCAGCCAAGAGTTAGACAGCACAGATACGCAGTATTTT
CDR3aa: CASSQELDSTDTQYF

j_gene: TRBJ2-1
abundance: .
v_gene: TRBV18
d_gene: TRBD2
len: 15
CDR3nt: TGTGCCAGCTCACTATCGGGGGGGTCATACAATGAGCAGTTCTTC
CDR3aa: CASSLSGGSYNEQFF

j_gene: TRBJ1-1
abundance: .
v_gene: TRBV19
d_gene: TRBD1
len: 15
CDR3nt: TGTGCCAGTAGTTCTCCAGGGGGCTGGAACACTGAAGCTTTCTTT
CDR3aa: CASSSPGGWNTEAFF

j_gene: TRBJ1-4
abundance: once
v_gene: TRBV2
d_gene: TRBD1
len: 15
CDR3nt: TGTGCCAGCAGTCGAACAGGGGGCGAAAATGAAAAACTGTTTTTT
CDR3aa: CASSRTGGENEKLFF

j_gene: TRBJ2-2
abundance: .
v_gene: TRBV7-9
d_gene: .
len: 15
CDR3nt: TGTGCCAGCAGCTCGCAGGGTACGAACACCGGGGAGCTGTTTTTT
CDR3aa: CASSSQGTNTGELFF

j_gene: TRBJ2-3
abundance: .
v_gene: TRBV5-1
d_gene: TRBD2
len: 20
CDR3nt: TGCGCCAGCAGCAGGACCGGGACTAGCGGGAGAGGCCCCAGCACAGATACGCAGTATTTT
CDR3aa: CASSRTGTSGRGPSTDTQYF

j_gene: TRBJ2-5
abundance: .
v_gene: TRBV9
d_gene: TRBD1
len: 15
CDR3nt: TGTGCCAGCAGCGTAAGGACAGGGATCCAAGAGACCCAGTACTTC
CDR3aa: CASSVRTGIQETQYF

j_gene: TRBJ2-7
abundance: .
v_gene: TRBV14
d_gene: .
len: 16
CDR3nt: TGTGCCAGCAGCTCGATCTTGCCGGGAGCATCCCACGAGCAGTACTTC
CDR3aa: CASSSILPGASHEQYF

j_gene: TRBJ2-7
abundance: few
v_gene: TRBV14
d_gene: TRBD1
len: 13
CDR3nt: TGTGCCAGCAGCCGGGACAGGGGAGTTACGAAGTACTTC
CDR3aa: CASSRDRGVTKYF

j_gene: TRBJ2-1
abundance: .
v_gene: TRBV11-2
d_gene: TRBD2
len: 17
CDR3nt: TGTGCCAGCAGCTTCCTAGCGGGGACAACGTCTTACAATGAGCAGTTCTTC
CDR3aa: CASSFLAGTTSYNEQFF

j_gene: TRBJ2-5
abundance: .
v_gene: TRBV19
d_gene: .
len: 14
CDR3nt: TGTGCCAGTAGTATGAGCGACCGAGTAGAGACCCAGTACTTC
CDR3aa: CASSMSDRVETQYF

j_gene: TRBJ2-2
abundance: .
v_gene: TRBV7-2
d_gene: TRBD2
len: 17
CDR3nt: TGTGCCAGCAGCTCTCCGGGACTAGCGGGAGGAACCGGGGAGCTGTTTTTT
CDR3aa: CASSSPGLAGGTGELFF

j_gene: TRBJ2-7
abundance: .
v_gene: TRBV5-4
d_gene: .
len: 13
CDR3nt: TGTGCCAGCAGCTTGGATCGGAAATACGAGCAGTACTTC
CDR3aa: CASSLDRKYEQYF

j_gene: TRBJ2-7
abundance: .
v_gene: TRBV6-6
d_gene: .
len: 15
CDR3nt: TGTGCCAGCACTAGAGGGGGGCAGGGCGGCCACGAGCAGTACTTC
CDR3aa: CASTRGGQGGHEQYF

j_gene: TRBJ2-3
abundance: .
v_gene: TRBV5-1
d_gene: TRBD2
len: 16
CDR3nt: TGCGCCAGCAGTCCGGGACTAGCGGCTTCGGGGGATACGCAGTATTTT
CDR3aa: CASSPGLAASGDTQYF

j_gene: TRBJ1-5
abundance: .
v_gene: TRBV6-1
d_gene: .
len: 14
CDR3nt: TGTGCCAGCAGTCTGAACAGGCTCAATCAGCCCCAGCATTTT
CDR3aa: CASSLNRLNQPQHF

j_gene: TRBJ2-1
abundance: .
v_gene: TRBV5-4
d_gene: TRBD1
len: 15
CDR3nt: TGTGCCAGCAGCTCACAAACGGGACAGGGGATTGAGCAGTTCTTC
CDR3aa: CASSSQTGQGIEQFF

j_gene: TRBJ2-3
abundance: .
v_gene: TRBV7-3
d_gene: .
len: 13
CDR3nt: TGTGCCAGCAGCCCGGGGTCGATAGATACGCAGTATTTT
CDR3aa: CASSPGSIDTQYF

j_gene: TRBJ2-7
abundance: .
v_gene: TRBV2
d_gene: .
len: 13
CDR3nt: TGTGCCAGCGGAGTGGAGGGGGGCTACGAGCAGTACTTC
CDR3aa: CASGVEGGYEQYF

j_gene: TRBJ1-2
abundance: .
v_gene: TRBV7-8
d_gene: TRBD1
len: 15
CDR3nt: TGTGCCAGCAGCGGCCGGGACAGGGCCTCGGATGGCTACACCTTC
CDR3aa: CASSGRDRASDGYTF

j_gene: TRBJ1-2
abundance: .
v_gene: TRBV12-5
d_gene: TRBD1
len: 15
CDR3nt: TGTGCTAGTGGTATAGACAGGGGGCTCAACTATGGCTACACCTTC
CDR3aa: CASGIDRGLNYGYTF

j_gene: TRBJ2-1
abundance: .
v_gene: TRBV7-3
d_gene: TRBD1
len: 15
CDR3nt: TGTGCCAGCAGCTTAACCGGGACAGAGGGCAATGAGCAGTTCTTC
CDR3aa: CASSLTGTEGNEQFF

j_gene: TRBJ1-2
abundance: .
v_gene: TRBV20-1
d_gene: .
len: 11
CDR3nt: TGCAGTGCGCAAGAAAACTATGGCTACACCTTC
CDR3aa: CSAQENYGYTF

j_gene: TRBJ2-6
abundance: .
v_gene: TRBV28
d_gene: .
len: 16
CDR3nt: TGTGCCAGCAAGGCCCCCGGAGGATCTGGGGCCAACGTCCTGACTTTC
CDR3aa: CASKAPGGSGANVLTF

j_gene: TRBJ2-7
abundance: .
v_gene: TRBV25-1
d_gene: TRBD1
len: 12
CDR3nt: TGTGCCAGCACTGGACAGGGCTACGAGCAGTACTTC
CDR3aa: CASTGQGYEQYF

j_gene: TRBJ2-7
abundance: .
v_gene: TRBV18
d_gene: TRBD2
len: 14
CDR3nt: TGTGCCAGCTCACCCGGGACTACCGCCTACGAGCAGTACTTC
CDR3aa: CASSPGTTAYEQYF